The 29 T cell receptor beta chains below come from one sample, sequenced in a study of CD8+ T cells in alopecia areata. Isolated RNA was reverse transcribed into cDNA used as the sequencing template. Assay used: immunoSEQ multiplex PCR; TCRdb lists only in-frame clones, some missing. The repertoire holds around 270,000 clones, with about 62% as singletons. The treatment was: oral pan-JAK inhibitor, 5-10 mg twice daily. Specimen: CD4+ T cells sorted from blood, collected at week 24, from a patient treated with tofacitinib. These receptors came from a human donor with alopecia areata.

There are a few counts of this clone. The chain carries TRBV29-1 and TRBJ2-6; D tentatively reads TRBD1 or TRBD2 (5 bases each). V lost 3 bases, J lost 0 bases, and 12 bases lay in between. This CDR3 has 16 residues. Germline V gene data show CDR1 as SQVTM and CDR2 as ANQGSEA. The CDR3 region is CSVDSGPTSGANVLTF. CDR3 DNA sequence: TGCAGCGTTGATTCGGGACCGACCTCTGGGGCCAACGTCCTGACTTTC. Supplemented by reference TRBV29-1 and TRBJ2-6, the full variable domain reads SAVISQKPSRDICQRGTSLTIQCQVDSQVTMMFWYRQQPGQSLTLIATANQGSEATYESGFVIDKFPISRPNLTFSTLTVSNMSPEDSSIYLCSVDSGPTSGANVLTFGAGSRLTVL.

This chain uses TRBV29-1 with TRBJ2-2, with 7 bases identical to TRBD2. This CDR3 has 13 amino acids. The V gene's germline CDR1 is SQVTM and CDR2 ANQGSEA. V gave up 3 bases and J gave up 7 bases; unmatched junction bases: 5. The CDR3 here is CSVEGRAGGELFF. In DNA form, the CDR3 reads TGCAGCGTTGAGGGGAGGGCCGGCGGGGAGCTGTTTTTT.

There are a few counts of this clone. The chain recombines TRBV14 with TRBJ2-4; TRBD2 is a possible D gene (5 bases). V lost 2 bases to trimming and J lost 2 bases, with 10 bases between them. CDR1 SGHDN and CDR2 FVKESK come from the germline V gene. The CDR3 spans 15 residues. As DNA, the CDR3 is TGTGCCAGCAGCCAACGGAGGTCCCCCAAAAACATTCAGTACTTC. It specifies CASSQRRSPKNIQYF.

This clone qualifies as medium-sized. The chain links TRBV18 to TRBJ1-5, with D tentatively TRBD1 (5 bases). The germline V gene has CDR1 KGHSH and CDR2 LQKENI. There are 13 residues in the CDR3. Trimming left V 9 bases short and J 2 bases short, with 11 bases between. The CDR3 protein is CASSEGRNQPQHF. The CDR3 DNA sequence: TGTGCCAGTAGCGAGGGGCGCAATCAGCCCCAGCATTTT.

The sample holds a few counts of this clone. V gene TRBV29-1 combines with J gene TRBJ1-4; D might be TRBD1 (5 bases). This CDR3 has 13 amino acids. V shed 3 bases and J shed 3 bases, with 8 bases lying between them. Germline V lookup: CDR1 SQVTM, CDR2 ANQGSEA. The CDR3 nucleotides read TGCAGCGTTGATCGGGGGGCTAATGAAAAACTGTTTTTT. Its translation is CSVDRGANEKLFF.

The rearrangement joins TRBV14 to TRBJ1-1; D gene ambiguous. The CDR3 extends over 13 amino acids. CDR1 is SGHDN, CDR2 FVKESK, per germline. V lost 0 bases, J lost 1 base, and 3 bases lay in between. The CDR3 reads CASSQDRNTEAFF. The CDR3 nucleotides are TGTGCCAGCAGCCAAGATCGGAACACTGAAGCTTTCTTT.

This clone was detected only a few times. The chain recombines TRBV19 with TRBJ1-1, with D perhaps TRBD1 (5 bases). The V end lost 8 bases, the J end lost 4 bases, and 8 bases lay between the germline ends. CDR1 is LNHDA, CDR2 SQIVND, per germline (reference sequence). CDR3 length: 11 residues. This CDR3 reads CASGAGTEAFF. CDR3 nucleotide sequence: TGTGCCAGTGGGGCTGGCACTGAAGCTTTCTTT.

The CDR3 nucleotides are TGTGCCAGCAGCTTTTCACCAAGGGTAGGGGACACTGAAGCTTTCTTT. Protein sequence: CASSFSPRVGDTEAFF. The chain links TRBV5-4 to TRBJ1-1; D might be TRBD1 (5 bases). The V gene lost 2 bases and the J gene lost 3 bases, with 17 bases spanning the gap. Germline CDR1 reads SGHNT; CDR2 reads YYREEE (reference sequence). The length of the CDR3 is 16 residues.

Details on this clone: The sample carries other DNA sequences with the same CDR3. The gene calls are TRBV30 and TRBJ1-1; no firm D call. Germline lookup yields CDR1 GTSNPN and CDR2 SVGIG (reference sequence). Deletions cut 0 bases from V and 1 base from J, with 6 bases between. This CDR3 region has 13 residues. Here the CDR3 DNA reads TGTGCCTGGAGTGTAGCGGGGAACACTGAAGCTTTCTTT. Encoded protein: CAWSVAGNTEAFF.

This CDR3 reads CAWGTFYNEQFF. The CDR3 coding sequence is TGTGCCTGGGGGACTTTCTACAATGAGCAGTTCTTC. This sequence joins TRBV30 and TRBJ2-1; D perhaps matches TRBD2 (6 bases). The CDR3 is made up of 12 amino acids. Germline CDR1 is GTSNPN and CDR2 is SVGIG (reference sequence). V was pared by 5 bases and J by 3 bases, with 8 bases between.

In its sample, this clone was seen a few times. The chain recombines TRBV29-1 with TRBJ1-1; D is ambiguous. Trimming cost V 6 bases and J 0 bases, with 11 bases left between them. From germline, CDR1 is SQVTM and CDR2 ANQGSEA. This CDR3 spans 13 amino acids. The CDR3 spells CSVARHLNTEAFF. CDR3 bases: TGCAGCGTGGCGAGACACTTGAACACTGAAGCTTTCTTT.

This clone was observed a few times. This chain links TRBV27 with TRBJ2-7, with D maybe TRBD1 (5 bases). Germline V gives CDR1 MNHEY, CDR2 SMNVEV (reference sequence). Trimming took 2 bases from V and 1 from J, leaving 12 bases between them. CDR3 size: 15 residues. The CDR3 reads CASSLARVRSYEQYF. CDR3 DNA: TGTGCCAGCAGTTTAGCCAGGGTTCGTTCCTACGAGCAGTACTTC.

V is TRBV29-1 and J is TRBJ2-3, with D unresolved. The V and J ends lost 3 bases and 5 bases respectively, with 6 bases between them. This CDR3 comprises 11 residues. Germline loops: CDR1 SQVTM, CDR2 ANQGSEA. The CDR3, as DNA: TGCAGCGTTGAGATCCGAGATACGCAGTATTTT. This encodes CSVEIRDTQYF.

In regard to this clone: The sample contains more than one DNA sequence encoding this CDR3. CDR3 sequence reads: CSAGGETQYF. The CDR3 DNA reads as TGCAGCGCCGGGGGAGAGACCCAGTACTTC. The chain joins TRBV29-1 to TRBJ2-5; D perhaps matches TRBD2 (6 bases). This CDR3 comprises 10 residues. Per the germline V gene, CDR1 is SQVTM and CDR2 is ANQGSEA. V was clipped by 7 bases and J by 4 bases, with 7 bases between them.

The V gene is TRBV5-4, the J gene TRBJ2-2; D perhaps matches TRBD1 (6 bases). Trimming stripped 2 bases from V and 4 bases from J, with 12 bases between. Germline CDR1 and CDR2: SGHNT and YYREEE (reference sequence). The CDR3 is 15 residues long. The CDR3 nucleotides are TGTGCCAGCAGCTTCTTGCAGGGGACCACCGGGGAGCTGTTTTTT. Its protein product is CASSFLQGTTGELFF.

This rearrangement joins TRBV30 to TRBJ1-6, with 7 bases identical to TRBD1. Per the germline V gene, CDR1 is GTSNPN and CDR2 is SVGIG (reference sequence). The CDR3 has 15 residues. With V trimmed by 5 bases and J by 6 bases, 10 bases remained unmatched. The CDR3 region is CAWRPQGVPNSPLHF. In DNA, the CDR3 is TGTGCCTGGCGCCCTCAGGGGGTCCCTAATTCACCCCTCCACTTT.

The chain links TRBV25-1 to TRBJ2-1; 12 nucleotides line up with TRBD1. Germline lookup yields CDR1 MGHDK and CDR2 SYGVNS. The CDR3 has 15 amino acids. With 2 bases clipped from V and 8 bases from J, the junction kept 4 bases outside the gene matches. Here the CDR3 reads CASSELGTGGDEQFF. CDR3 sequence (DNA): TGTGCCAGCAGTGAACTTGGGACAGGGGGCGATGAGCAGTTCTTC.

The V call is TRBV27, the J call TRBJ1-1; TRBD1 agrees at 11 bases. After removal of 7 bases from V and 4 bases from J, the junction contained 8 bases not matched to a gene. The CDR3 is 15 amino acids. From germline, CDR1 is MNHEY and CDR2 SMNVEV (reference sequence). The CDR3 protein is CASTMDRGLGTEAFF. The DNA for the CDR3 is TGTGCCAGCACCATGGACAGGGGGCTTGGCACTGAAGCTTTCTTT.

The rearrangement uses TRBV7-8 and TRBJ2-3, with D maybe TRBD2 (5 bases). From germline, CDR1 is SGHVS and CDR2 FQNEAQ. The CDR3 length is 15 residues. Between the trimmed V and J ends, which lost 5 bases and 4 bases, there was a span of 16 bases. CDR3 sequence (DNA): TGTGCCAGCAGCCGCCGGGATCAATTGGCAGATACGCAGTATTTT. This encodes CASSRRDQLADTQYF.

The chain combines TRBV7-2 with TRBJ2-7; D not resolved. The CDR3 covers 15 residues. V gave up 3 bases and J gave up 3 bases, with 15 bases separating them. CDR1 is SGHTA and CDR2 is FQGNSA in the germline V gene. This chain's CDR3 is CASSFGSGNLYEQYF. The CDR3 nucleotides are TGTGCCAGCAGCTTTGGGTCGGGTAACCTCTACGAGCAGTACTTC.

A few counts support this clone. The chain employs TRBV20-1 and TRBJ1-2, with 10 bases that match TRBD1. Germline values: CDR1 DFQATT, CDR2 SNEGSKA (reference sequence). The CDR3 totals 11 residues. The CDR3 region is CSVRTGGGYTF. CDR3 bases: TGCAGCGTTAGGACAGGGGGTGGCTACACCTTC.

The chain has TRBV5-6 and TRBJ1-1; 10 bases agree with TRBD1. The junction had 6 bases not matched to a gene; V was cut back by 4 bases and J by 6 bases. This CDR3 has 14 amino acids. Germline V gene data show CDR1 as SGHDT and CDR2 as YYEEEE. The CDR3 DNA is TGTGCCAGCAGCCCAGGACAGGGGGGATCTGAAGCTTTCTTT. Translated: CASSPGQGGSEAFF.

The chain carries TRBV4-3 and TRBJ1-2; no reliable D call. This CDR3 spans 13 amino acids. Deletions cut 0 bases from V and 6 bases from J, with 8 bases between. Per germline, CDR1 LGHNA and CDR2 YSLEER. The DNA of the CDR3 is TGCGCCAGCAGCCAAGAGAGGGCGAATGGCTACACCTTC. Translated, it gives CASSQERANGYTF.

This rearrangement joins TRBV5-1 to TRBJ1-5; no clear D. CDR3 size: 14 residues. The germline gives CDR1 SGHRS, CDR2 YFSETQ. V was cut by 2 bases and J by 7 bases, with 13 bases left in between. The DNA of the CDR3 is TGCGCCAGCAGCTTAGGCGCTTCTGGACAGCCCCAGCATTTT. Translating it yields CASSLGASGQPQHF. Variable domain in full (rest from reference TRBV5-1 and TRBJ1-5): KAGVTQTPRYLIKTRGQQVTLSCSPISGHRSVSWYQQTPGQGLQFLFEYFSETQRNKGNFPGRFSGRQFSNSRSEMNVSTLELGDSALYLCASSLGASGQPQHFGDGTRLSIL.

V usage is TRBV18 and J usage is TRBJ1-1; no definite D call. This CDR3 comprises 15 residues. V was trimmed by 4 bases and J by 1 base, leaving 13 bases between them. Germline lookup yields CDR1 KGHSH and CDR2 LQKENI. The CDR3 spells CASSRAGKTNTEAFF. CDR3 nucleotides: TGTGCCAGCTCACGGGCAGGCAAAACGAACACTGAAGCTTTCTTT. Variable domain in full (rest from reference TRBV18 and TRBJ1-1): NAGVMQNPRHLVRRRGQEARLRCSPMKGHSHVYWYRQLPEEGLKFMVYLQKENIIDESGMPKERFSAEFPKEGPSILRIQQVVRGDSAAYFCASSRAGKTNTEAFFGQGTRLTVV.

This chain joins TRBV4-3 and TRBJ2-5; TRBD2 might be the D (6 bases). This CDR3 is 15 amino acids long. Germline V gives CDR1 LGHNA, CDR2 YSLEER. With 1 base removed from V and 4 bases from J, the gap between germline ends came to 13 bases. The CDR3 protein is CASSQGQGGLETQYF. DNA of the CDR3: TGCGCCAGCAGCCAAGGGCAGGGAGGACTAGAGACCCAGTACTTC.

This clone was seen a handful of times. The CDR3 sequence is CSVAGEGKEAFF. CDR3 nucleotides: TGCAGCGTCGCCGGGGAGGGTAAAGAAGCTTTCTTT. The chain carries TRBV29-1 and TRBJ1-1; D is undetermined. The V gene lost 6 bases and the J gene lost 8 bases, with 16 bases spanning the gap. Per germline, CDR1 SQVTM and CDR2 ANQGSEA. This CDR3 is 12 amino acids long.

This clone was detected only once. The rearrangement joins TRBV11-1 to TRBJ2-1; 10 positions agree with TRBD2. J was trimmed by 0 bases and V by 4 bases; bases with no gene match: 12. Per the germline V gene, CDR1 is SGHAT and CDR2 is FQDESV (reference sequence). This CDR3 region has 19 residues. The CDR3 here is CASSSIAGGGFSSYNEQFF. DNA of the CDR3: TGTGCCAGCAGCTCAATAGCGGGGGGCGGATTTAGCTCCTACAATGAGCAGTTCTTC.

The V gene is TRBV7-9, the J gene TRBJ1-1; no reliable D call. Trimming pared 4 bases from V and 5 bases from J, leaving 11 bases between. Germline-derived CDR1 and CDR2 are SEHNR and FQNEAQ (reference sequence). CDR3 length equals 13 residues. The CDR3 loop reads CASSSIGVTEAFF. The CDR3 DNA reads TGTGCCAGCAGCTCCATTGGGGTGACTGAAGCTTTCTTT.